A single TCR beta chain is shown here with its context. No alpha-beta pairing information exists for these sequences. The table came from immunoSEQ multiplex PCR; TCRdb's copy has only in-frame clones and leaves some out. The sample gives about 88,000 clones, approximately 91% of which show up once; 1.9% is in the top ten. Sorting used thawed, overnight-rested PBMC stained with anti-CD3, a viability dye and GMM-loaded CD1B tetramer. The lipid loaded on the CD1B tetramers was C32 glucose monomycolate from Rhodococcus equi. CD14-expressing monocytes were removed from PBMC before cryopreservation and sorting. From each donor, some 90,000 tetramer-negative cells were sorted. This sample stems from a study of T cells in tuberculosis. As for the study in general: The T cells targeted glucose monomycolate, a mycobacterial lipid, via CD1B.

V was shortened by 6 bases and J by 6 bases, with 12 bases between the two germline ends. From germline, CDR1 is PRHDT and CDR2 FYEKMQ (reference sequence). The CDR3 sequence is 13 residues long. The sequenced material came from CD1b-GMM tetramer-negative cells sorted from PBMCs. This TCR was recovered from an adult woman with latent tuberculosis. The gene calls are TRBV13 and TRBJ1-5; the D is unclear. CDR3 loop: CASSLGAGQPQHF. The DNA for the CDR3 is TGTGCCAGCAGTCTAGGAGCCGGTCAGCCCCAGCATTTT. The full variable domain, in which reference TRBV13 and TRBJ1-5 provide the parts outside the CDR3, is AAGVIQSPRHLIKEKRETATLKCYPIPRHDTVYWYQQGPGQDPQFLISFYEKMQSDKGSIPDRFSAQQFSDYHSELNMSSLELGDSALYFCASSLGAGQPQHFGDGTRLSIL.